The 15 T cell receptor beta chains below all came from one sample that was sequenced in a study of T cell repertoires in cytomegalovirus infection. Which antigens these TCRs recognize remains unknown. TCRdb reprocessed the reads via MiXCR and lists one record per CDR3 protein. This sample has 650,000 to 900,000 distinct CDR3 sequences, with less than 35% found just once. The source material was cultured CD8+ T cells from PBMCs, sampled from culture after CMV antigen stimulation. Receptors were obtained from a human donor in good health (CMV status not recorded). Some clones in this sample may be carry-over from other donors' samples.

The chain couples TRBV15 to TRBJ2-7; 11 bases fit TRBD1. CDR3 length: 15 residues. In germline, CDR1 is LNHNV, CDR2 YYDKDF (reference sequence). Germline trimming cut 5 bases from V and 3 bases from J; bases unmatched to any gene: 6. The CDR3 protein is CATSGSGTGGYEQYF. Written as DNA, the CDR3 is TGTGCCACCAGCGGTTCCGGGACAGGGGGCTACGAGCAGTACTTC.

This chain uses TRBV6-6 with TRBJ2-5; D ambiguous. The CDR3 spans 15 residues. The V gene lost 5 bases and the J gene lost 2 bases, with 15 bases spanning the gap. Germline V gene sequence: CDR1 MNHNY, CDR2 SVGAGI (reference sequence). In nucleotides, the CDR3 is TGTGCCAGCAGTAACCTCCCTAACAGTCAAGAGACCCAGTACTTC. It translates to CASSNLPNSQETQYF.

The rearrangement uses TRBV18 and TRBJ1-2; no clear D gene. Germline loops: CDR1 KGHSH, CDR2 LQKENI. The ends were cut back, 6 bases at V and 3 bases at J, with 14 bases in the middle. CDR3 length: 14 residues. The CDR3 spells CASSADKNYYGYTF. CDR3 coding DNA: TGTGCCAGCTCTGCCGACAAGAACTACTATGGCTACACCTTC.

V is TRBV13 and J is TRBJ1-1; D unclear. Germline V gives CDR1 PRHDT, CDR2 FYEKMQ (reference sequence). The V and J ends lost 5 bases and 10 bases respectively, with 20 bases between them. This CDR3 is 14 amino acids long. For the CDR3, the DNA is TGTGCCAGCAGCCCCCGGACGGTTCGTTCTGGAGCTTTCTTT. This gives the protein CASSPRTVRSGAFF.

For the CDR3, the DNA is TGTGCTAGTGGTCCGGGAGCCTACACCGGGGAGCTGTTTTTT. Its translation is CASGPGAYTGELFF. The V call is TRBV12-5, the J call TRBJ2-2; the D gene is possibly TRBD2 (6 bases). This CDR3 region has 14 residues. Per the germline V gene, CDR1 is LGHNT and CDR2 is FRNRAP. V lost 5 bases and J 3 bases, leaving 10 bases between the germline ends.

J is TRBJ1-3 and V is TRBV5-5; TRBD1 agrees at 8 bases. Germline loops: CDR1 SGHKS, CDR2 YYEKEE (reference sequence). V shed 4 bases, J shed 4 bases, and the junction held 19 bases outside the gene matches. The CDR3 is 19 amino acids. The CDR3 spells CASSARAGQVGPPGNTIYF. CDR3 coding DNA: TGTGCCAGCAGCGCAAGGGCGGGACAGGTGGGACCCCCCGGAAACACCATATATTTT.

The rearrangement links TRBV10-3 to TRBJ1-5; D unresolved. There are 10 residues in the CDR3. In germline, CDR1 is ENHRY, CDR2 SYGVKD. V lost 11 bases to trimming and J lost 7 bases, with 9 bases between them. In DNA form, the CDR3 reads TGTGCCGCAGGTAGGCAGCCCCAGCATTTT. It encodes CAAGRQPQHF.

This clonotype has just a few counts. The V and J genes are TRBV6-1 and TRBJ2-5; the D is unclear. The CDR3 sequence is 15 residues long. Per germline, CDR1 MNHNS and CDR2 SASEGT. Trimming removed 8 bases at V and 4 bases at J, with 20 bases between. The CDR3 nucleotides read TGTGCCAGCGCCTTTGCCCAGGCGCATGGAGAGACCCAGTACTTC. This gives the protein CASAFAQAHGETQYF.

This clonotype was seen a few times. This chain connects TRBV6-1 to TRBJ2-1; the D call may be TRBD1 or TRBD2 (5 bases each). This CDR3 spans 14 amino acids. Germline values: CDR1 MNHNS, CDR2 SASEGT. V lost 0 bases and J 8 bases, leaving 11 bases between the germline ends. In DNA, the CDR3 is TGTGCCAGCAGTGAAGCGCGGCAGGGAGATGAGCAGTTCTTC. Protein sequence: CASSEARQGDEQFF.

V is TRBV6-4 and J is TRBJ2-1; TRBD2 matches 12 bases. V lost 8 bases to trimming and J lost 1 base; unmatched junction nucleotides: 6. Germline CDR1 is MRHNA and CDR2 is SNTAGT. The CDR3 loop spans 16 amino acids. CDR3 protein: CASALTSGGSYNEQFF. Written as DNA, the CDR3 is TGTGCCAGCGCCCTGACTAGCGGGGGTTCCTACAATGAGCAGTTCTTC.

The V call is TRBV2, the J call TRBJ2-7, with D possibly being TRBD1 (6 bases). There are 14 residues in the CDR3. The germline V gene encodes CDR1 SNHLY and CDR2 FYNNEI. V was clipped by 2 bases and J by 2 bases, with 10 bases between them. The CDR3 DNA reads TGTGCCAGCAGTGAAAGGGACATAGCCTACGAGCAGTACTTC. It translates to CASSERDIAYEQYF.

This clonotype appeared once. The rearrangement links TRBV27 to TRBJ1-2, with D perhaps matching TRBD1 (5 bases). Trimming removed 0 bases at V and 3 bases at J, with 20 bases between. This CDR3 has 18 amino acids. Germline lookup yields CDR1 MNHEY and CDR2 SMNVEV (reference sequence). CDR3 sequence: CASSLSWVGGLSHYGYTF. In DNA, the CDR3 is TGTGCCAGCAGTTTATCGTGGGTCGGGGGTCTTTCCCACTATGGCTACACCTTC.

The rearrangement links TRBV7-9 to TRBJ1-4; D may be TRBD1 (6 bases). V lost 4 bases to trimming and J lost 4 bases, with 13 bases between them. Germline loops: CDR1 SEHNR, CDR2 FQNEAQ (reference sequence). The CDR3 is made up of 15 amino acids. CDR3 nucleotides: TGTGCCAGCAGCTACAGGGAACAGATTAATGAAAAACTGTTTTTT. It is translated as CASSYREQINEKLFF.

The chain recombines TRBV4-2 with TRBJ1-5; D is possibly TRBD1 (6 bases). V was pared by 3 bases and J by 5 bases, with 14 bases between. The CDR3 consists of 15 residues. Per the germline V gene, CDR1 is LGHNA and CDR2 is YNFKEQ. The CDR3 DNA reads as TGTGCCAGCAGCCAGGTACAGGGTCACCATCAGCCCCAGCATTTT. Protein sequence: CASSQVQGHHQPQHF.

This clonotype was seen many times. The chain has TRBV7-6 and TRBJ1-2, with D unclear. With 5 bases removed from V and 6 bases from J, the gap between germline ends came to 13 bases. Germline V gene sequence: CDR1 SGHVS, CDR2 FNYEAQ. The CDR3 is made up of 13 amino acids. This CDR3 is CASSPKVGDGYTF. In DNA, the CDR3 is TGTGCCAGCAGCCCCAAGGTCGGGGATGGCTACACCTTC.